This TCR beta chain was profiled in a study of T cell responses to AZD1222 COVID-19 vaccine. Whole-study results and caveats: The donor group comprised mostly white British people and more females; the analysis possibly underestimated clonal diversity.

Germline assignment: CDR1 SGHVS and CDR2 FNYEAQ. This CDR3 region has 15 residues. Trimming cost V 1 base and J 5 bases; bases outside gene matches: 7. A note on this clone: Antigen specificity is unknown.

The method was immunoSEQ multiplex PCR; TCRdb's version includes in-frame clones alone and lacks a portion of them. The top ten clones hold approximately 1% of a sample with 200,000 or so clones, 85% to 95% of them seen once. This receptor was identified in an adult who received the AZD1222 COVID-19 vaccine. This chain links TRBV7-6 with TRBJ1-1, with 7 bases lining up with TRBD1. The source material was peripheral blood, sampled 28 days after the second AZD1222 dose. The chain's CDR3 is CASSLEEGARTEAFF. The CDR3 DNA sequence: TGTGCCAGCAGCTTAGAAGAGGGGGCGCGTACTGAAGCTTTCTTT. The variable domain in full, with the rest retrieved from reference TRBV7-6 and TRBJ1-1, is GAGVSQSPRYKVTKRGQDVALRCDPISGHVSLYWYRQALGQGPEFLTYFNYEAQQDKSGLPNDRFSAERPEGSISTLTIQRTEQRDSAMYRCASSLEEGARTEAFFGQGTRLTVV.